The next 20 T cell receptor beta chains were all read from a single sample in a study of cytomegalovirus exposure and HLA in healthy donors. With 60 Vbeta and 13 Jbeta primers, the PCR was carried out. Libraries were prepared by immunoSEQ multiplex PCR; TCRdb keeps only in-frame clonotypes and omits some of them. The repertoire includes some 200,000 clones, 79% of them detected once, and 2% to 2.5% sits in the top ten. Sequencing was performed on PBMCs. Receptors originate from a woman aged 50 to 65 in good health and CMV-seronegative.

The gene calls are TRBV27 and TRBJ1-1; 8 bases fit TRBD1. V gave up 5 bases and J gave up 3 bases; unmatched junction bases: 8. Germline V gene sequence: CDR1 MNHEY, CDR2 SMNVEV (reference sequence). The CDR3 has 15 residues. This CDR3 is CASSPDRVGYTEAFF. In nucleotides, the CDR3 is TGTGCCAGCAGTCCGGACAGGGTGGGATACACTGAAGCTTTCTTT.

As regards this clone: Germline is not matched at one junction end, which may reflect a read error. This rearrangement joins TRBV7-9 to TRBJ1-1; the match to TRBD1 covers 7 bases. There are 13 residues in the CDR3. Per germline, CDR1 SEHNR and CDR2 FQNEAQ (reference sequence). The CDR3 DNA sequence: TGTTCCAGCAGCCCCGGGACAGCCATTGAAGCTTTCTTT. It is translated as CSSSPGTAIEAFF. The complete variable domain, with remaining parts taken from reference TRBV7-9 and TRBJ1-1, reads DTGVSQNPRHKITKRGQNVTFRCDPISEHNRLYWYRQTLGQGPEFLTYFQNEAQLEKSRLLSDRFSAERPKGSFSTLEIQRTEQGDSAMYLCSSSPGTAIEAFFGQGTRLTVV.

The chain employs TRBV4-1 and TRBJ2-7; D remains ambiguous. The CDR3 spans 14 residues. With 7 bases removed from V and 1 base from J, the gap between germline ends came to 14 bases. Germline assignment: CDR1 MGHRA and CDR2 YSYEKL. The CDR3 DNA reads TGCGCCAGCACCCCTACGACGGGTTCCTACGAGCAGTACTTC. Translated: CASTPTTGSYEQYF.

The chain couples TRBV28 to TRBJ2-5; 11 bases are a match to TRBD1. The end of the DNA aligns better with TRBJ2-7, so the J call may be wrong. Germline loops: CDR1 MDHEN, CDR2 SYDVKM. This CDR3 has 16 residues. CDR3 coding DNA: TGTGCCAGCAGTTCAGTCGGGACAGGGGGCTCCTACGAGCAGTACTTC. Translated, it gives CASSSVGTGGSYEQYF.

The V and J genes are TRBV2 and TRBJ2-3; 10 bases are shared with TRBD2. This CDR3 is built from 15 residues. Per the germline V gene, CDR1 is SNHLY and CDR2 is FYNNEI. Unmatched junction bases numbered 7, after V lost 6 bases and J lost 4 bases. CDR3 sequence (DNA): TGTGCCAGCAGGGCTAGCGGGAGCAACGCAGATACGCAGTATTTT. It codes for CASRASGSNADTQYF.

This chain links TRBV4-1 with TRBJ1-5; the match to TRBD1 covers 7 bases. Germline V gene lookup returns CDR1 MGHRA and CDR2 YSYEKL. This CDR3 region has 17 residues. After removal of 6 bases from V and 0 bases from J, the junction contained 11 bases not matched to a gene. In nucleotides, the CDR3 is TGCGCCAGCAGTACCGGGACAGCGATTTTTAGCAATCAGCCCCAGCATTTT. Its translation: CASSTGTAIFSNQPQHF.

This chain links TRBV6-1 with TRBJ2-3; 12 nucleotides align to TRBD2. The germline CDR1 and CDR2 sequences are MNHNS and SASEGT. The CDR3 totals 17 residues. The V and J ends lost 4 bases and 8 bases, in that order; junction bases with no gene match: 13. The CDR3 DNA reads TGTGCCAGCAGTGCTCTGACTAGCGGGAGTAGTAGGGGTACGCAGTATTTT. Translation gives CASSALTSGSSRGTQYF.

This clone has only a few counts. Additional DNA sequences in this sample encode the identical CDR3. The gene calls are TRBV28 and TRBJ2-1, with D uncertain. Trimming removed 3 bases at V and 6 bases at J, with 6 bases between. This CDR3 spans 12 amino acids. CDR1 is MDHEN, CDR2 SYDVKM, per germline. DNA for the CDR3: TGTGCCAGCAGTTTGCGCGGCAATGAGCAGTTCTTC. Protein product: CASSLRGNEQFF.

The chain is built from TRBV29-1 and TRBJ2-1; D gene uncertain. Germline CDR1 SQVTM, CDR2 ANQGSEA. This CDR3 has 14 residues. Trimming shortened V by 3 bases and J by 0 bases, and 9 bases separated the two germline ends. CDR3 bases: TGCAGCGTTGATGCTACTGACTCCTACAATGAGCAGTTCTTC. Encoded protein: CSVDATDSYNEQFF.

The chain carries TRBV2 and TRBJ1-6; tentatively, D is TRBD1 (6 bases). Trimming cost V 6 bases and J 9 bases, with 15 bases left between them. CDR1 is SNHLY, CDR2 FYNNEI, per germline. The CDR3 sequence is 14 residues long. DNA for the CDR3: TGTGCCAGCAGGGAGTGGGACAAAAGTTCACCCCTCCACTTT. Translated, it gives CASREWDKSSPLHF.

The chain couples TRBV21-1 to TRBJ2-3; the D call of TRBD1 is as the table states it, not checked on the DNA. TRBV21-1 is given as a pseudogene. CDR3 length equals 16 residues. In nucleotides, the CDR3 is TGTGCCAGCAGCAAACCAAACAGGGGGTTGACAGATACGCAGTATTTT. Translating it yields CASSKPNRGLTDTQYF.

The V call is TRBV7-8, the J call TRBJ2-2; D unresolved. Trimming shortened V by 2 bases and J by 1 base, and 11 bases separated the two germline ends. This CDR3 comprises 16 residues. The V gene's germline CDR1 is SGHVS and CDR2 FQNEAQ. The CDR3 here is CASSLKQRGNTGELFF. CDR3 DNA: TGTGCCAGCAGCTTAAAGCAGCGAGGGAACACCGGGGAGCTGTTTTTT. The variable domain in full, completed from reference TRBV7-8 and TRBJ2-2, reads GAGVSQSPRYKVAKRGQDVALRCDPISGHVSLFWYQQALGQGPEFLTYFQNEAQLDKSGLPSDRFFAERPEGSVSTLKIQRTQQEDSAVYLCASSLKQRGNTGELFFGEGSRLTVL.

The V call is TRBV7-8, the J call TRBJ1-6; a possible D gene is TRBD1 (5 bases). CDR1 and CDR2 from the germline V gene are SGHVS and FQNEAQ. Trimming stripped 1 base from V and 10 bases from J, with 11 bases between. The CDR3 contains 14 residues. In DNA form, the CDR3 reads TGTGCCAGCAGCTTAGGGACACCCACCTCACCCCTCCACTTT. Its protein product is CASSLGTPTSPLHF.

The V and J genes are TRBV28 and TRBJ1-1, with TRBD1 identical over 9 bases. This CDR3 has 16 amino acids. The V and J ends lost 4 bases and 3 bases, in that order; junction bases with no gene match: 9. Looked up from germline, CDR1 is MDHEN and CDR2 is SYDVKM. CDR3 nucleotides: TGTGCCAGCAGTTCCCCTGGGACAGGGATGTACACTGAAGCTTTCTTT. Its protein is CASSSPGTGMYTEAFF.

The V gene is TRBV5-5, the J gene TRBJ2-5; D possibly corresponds to TRBD1 (6 bases). Trimming left V 0 bases short and J 1 base short, with 16 bases between. Germline CDR1 reads SGHKS; CDR2 reads YYEKEE (reference sequence). The CDR3 runs 17 residues. CDR3 coding DNA: TGTGCCAGCAGCTTGGGGGGGCTCTCGGGCCCCCAAGAGACCCAGTACTTC. Amino acids: CASSLGGLSGPQETQYF.

V gene TRBV14 combines with J gene TRBJ1-4; weak D call: TRBD1 (5 bases). Trimming stripped 0 bases from V and 4 bases from J, with 12 bases between. This CDR3 has 16 amino acids. Per germline, CDR1 SGHDN and CDR2 FVKESK. The CDR3 coding sequence is TGTGCCAGCAGCCAAGATCGACAGCTCAATAATGAAAAACTGTTTTTT. Protein: CASSQDRQLNNEKLFF.

The CDR3 nucleotides read TGTGCCAGCAGTCAGACGGGAAATCAGCCCCAGCATTTT. Protein product: CASSQTGNQPQHF. This rearrangement joins TRBV2 to TRBJ1-5; D gene uncertain. CDR3 length equals 13 residues. Trimming pared 5 bases from V and 4 bases from J, leaving 9 bases between. Germline values: CDR1 SNHLY, CDR2 FYNNEI. Full variable domain (rest looked up from reference TRBV2 and TRBJ1-5): EPEVTQTPSHQVTQMGQEVILRCVPISNHLYFYWYRQILGQKVEFLVSFYNNEISEKSEIFDDQFSVERPDGSNFTLKIRSTKLEDSAMYFCASSQTGNQPQHFGDGTRLSIL.

This chain joins TRBV4-1 and TRBJ1-6, with D uncertain. CDR1 MGHRA and CDR2 YSYEKL come from the germline V gene. V lost 1 base to trimming and J lost 0 bases, with 10 bases between them. CDR3 length equals 17 residues. DNA of the CDR3: TGCGCCAGCAGCCAAGCGCAGGTCAGCTCCTATAATTCACCCCTCCACTTT. The encoded protein is CASSQAQVSSYNSPLHF.

In this sample, this clone turned up a few times. The rearrangement links TRBV5-4 to TRBJ2-6; TRBD1 matches at 8 bases. Germline CDR1 SGHNT, CDR2 YYREEE (reference sequence). After removal of 4 bases from V and 1 base from J, the junction contained 10 bases not matched to a gene. This CDR3 has 18 residues. CDR3 DNA sequence: TGTGCCAGCAGCCCACGGACCCAGGGGGCTTCTGGGGCCAACGTCCTGACTTTC. It yields the protein CASSPRTQGASGANVLTF. The whole variable domain, filled in from reference TRBV5-4 and TRBJ2-6, reads ETGVTQSPTHLIKTRGQQVTLRCSSQSGHNTVSWYQQALGQGPQFIFQYYREEENGRGNFPPRFSGLQFPNYSSELNVNALELDDSALYLCASSPRTQGASGANVLTFGAGSRLTVL.

The rearrangement links TRBV6-1 to TRBJ2-2, with 11 nucleotides matching TRBD2. The length of the CDR3 is 16 residues. Germline values: CDR1 MNHNS, CDR2 SASEGT. V shed 4 bases and J 7 bases; nucleotides not matched to a gene: 8. The CDR3 DNA reads as TGTGCCAGCAGTGCGGCTAGCGGGGGGTTCAGCGGGGAGCTGTTTTTT. It specifies CASSAASGGFSGELFF.